This is a list of T cell receptor beta chains from one sample in a study of blood T cell repertoires in COVID-19. Generated by immunoSEQ multiplex PCR, the TCRdb table keeps only in-frame clones and is missing some. The sample shows 50,000 to 65,000 clones, roughly 86% of them seen only once. The sequenced sample consisted of peripheral blood. These receptor sequences come from a man between 45 and 60 years old with active COVID-19. Each CDR3 is given with its conserved first and last residue. A D gene is named only where the DNA matches it firmly. Only some rows state a clone size, as once, few, many or a class for expanded clones.

>NA|TRBJ1-2|18|TRBV3-1/TRBV3-2|NA
CASSLGGVVGGRNYGYTF
TGTGCCAGCAGCCTCGGTGGCGTTGTAGGCGGGAGAAACTATGGCTACACCTTC
>NA|TRBJ1-1|17|TRBV4-3|few
CASSQDSTGWLGAEAFF
TGCGCCAGCAGCCAAGATTCAACAGGGTGGTTAGGCGCTGAAGCTTTCTTT
>NA|TRBJ1-6|14|TRBV5-6|few
CASSYTGFGSPLHF
TGTGCCAGCAGCTATACAGGTTTCGGTTCACCCCTCCACTTT
>NA|TRBJ2-5|12|TRBV19|once
CASSPGEETQYF
TGTGCCAGTAGTCCAGGCGAGGAGACCCAGTACTTC
>NA|TRBJ2-2|16|TRBV19|NA
CASSSFLRTDTGELFF
TGTGCCAGTAGTTCCTTCTTGAGGACAGACACCGGGGAGCTGTTTTTT
>TRBD1|TRBJ1-1|15|TRBV19|NA
CASTPRTGAGTEAFF
TGTGCCAGTACCCCTCGGACAGGGGCGGGAACTGAAGCTTTCTTT
>NA|TRBJ1-1|13|TRBV12-3/TRBV12-4|NA
CASSLAGRAEAFF
TGTGCCAGCAGTTTAGCGGGTCGGGCTGAAGCTTTCTTT
>TRBD1|TRBJ2-7|16|TRBV5-6|NA
CASSLAAVTGAAEQYF
TGTGCCAGCAGCTTGGCGGCAGTCACAGGGGCGGCGGAGCAGTACTTC
>NA|TRBJ2-5|13|TRBV5-8|NA
CASSLRLETAQYF
TGTGCCAGCAGCTTGCGTTTAGAGACTGCCCAGTACTTC
>TRBD1|TRBJ2-1|13|TRBV11-2|NA
CASSYQGADEQFF
TGTGCCAGCAGCTACCAGGGGGCAGATGAGCAGTTCTTC
>TRBD2|TRBJ2-3|17|TRBV4-1|NA
CASSSPWRGESTDTQYF
TGCGCCAGCAGCTCCCCCTGGCGGGGGGAAAGCACAGATACGCAGTATTTT
>NA|TRBJ2-1|13|TRBV5-1|NA
CASTDYYYNEQFF
TGCGCCAGTACGGACTACTACTACAATGAGCAGTTCTTC
>NA|TRBJ2-2|15|TRBV11-1|NA
CASSASGSYTGELFF
TGTGCCAGCAGCGCTTCAGGGTCTTACACCGGGGAGCTGTTTTTT
>TRBD1|TRBJ2-7|15|TRBV6-5|NA
CASSRNRGDTYEQYF
TGTGCCAGCAGTCGTAACAGGGGCGATACCTACGAGCAGTACTTC
>NA|TRBJ1-5|16|TRBV6-1|NA
CASSEARTVLNQPQHF
TGTGCCAGCAGTGAAGCCCGGACAGTCCTTAATCAGCCCCAGCATTTT
>NA|TRBJ1-2|12|TRBV12-3/TRBV12-4|NA
CASSEQGYGYTF
TGTGCCAGCAGTGAACAGGGTTATGGCTACACCTTC
>TRBD1|TRBJ2-1|19|TRBV19|NA
CASSRTGVAGIYSYNEQFF
TGTGCCAGTAGTCGGACAGGGGTGGCGGGGATCTACTCCTACAATGAGCAGTTCTTC
>NA|TRBJ2-5|12|TRBV6-2/TRBV6-3|NA
CASSPIGLTQYF
TGTGCCAGCAGTCCAATCGGACTTACCCAGTACTTC
>NA|TRBJ2-5|13|TRBV18|NA
CASSPGVKETQYF
TGTGCCAGCTCACCCGGAGTCAAAGAGACCCAGTACTTC
>TRBD1|TRBJ1-1|18|TRBV23-1|NA
CASSQSGQGGRTFEEAFF
TGCGCCAGCAGTCAATCTGGGCAGGGGGGCAGGACCTTCGAGGAAGCTTTCTTT
>TRBD1|TRBJ1-1|14|TRBV6-5|NA
CASILGQVNTEAFF
TGTGCCAGCATCCTCGGACAGGTGAACACTGAAGCTTTCTTT
>TRBD2|TRBJ2-1|14|TRBV19|NA
CASSIGTSYNEQFF
TGTGCCAGTAGTATAGGGACTAGTTACAATGAGCAGTTCTTC
>NA|TRBJ1-3|14|TRBV7-2|NA
CASSFQGGGNTIYF
TGTGCCAGCAGCTTTCAGGGTGGTGGAAACACCATATATTTT
>NA|TRBJ2-2|16|TRBV12-5|NA
CASGPRTGMSTGELFF
TGTGCTAGTGGTCCTCGAACAGGGATGAGCACCGGGGAGCTGTTTTTT
>TRBD1|TRBJ1-1|15|TRBV30|NA
CAWRVWGQTNTEAFF
TGTGCCTGGAGGGTATGGGGACAGACGAACACTGAAGCTTTCTTT
>TRBD2|TRBJ2-5|13|TRBV5-4|NA
CASSLAGGETQYF
TGTGCCAGCAGCTTGGCCGGGGGGGAGACCCAGTACTTC
>NA|TRBJ2-3|14|TRBV29-1|NA
CSVERGVGTDTQYF
TGCAGCGTTGAACGCGGGGTGGGCACAGATACGCAGTATTTT
>TRBD1|TRBJ1-2|15|TRBV6-5|NA
CASSFGGQGVDGYTF
TGTGCCAGCAGTTTTGGGGGACAGGGGGTAGATGGCTACACCTTC
>TRBD1|TRBJ1-1|14|TRBV5-1|NA
CASSFSGQDGEAFF
TGCGCCAGCAGCTTTTCGGGACAGGACGGTGAAGCTTTCTTT
>TRBD2|TRBJ2-5|15|TRBV5-1|NA
CASSETSGASETQYF
TGCGCCAGCAGCGAGACTAGCGGGGCTTCAGAGACCCAGTACTTC
>NA|TRBJ1-6|14|TRBV19|NA
CASSLGSSPSPLHF
TGTGCCAGTAGTCTAGGGTCGAGCCCTTCACCCCTCCACTTT
>TRBD1|TRBJ1-1|13|TRBV10-3|NA
CAANRGRNTEAFF
TGTGCCGCGAACAGGGGTAGGAACACTGAAGCTTTCTTT